This entry lists 5 T cell receptor beta chains sequenced from one sample in a study of blood T cell repertoires in COVID-19. Assay used: immunoSEQ multiplex PCR; TCRdb lists only in-frame clones, some missing. Of some 150,000 clones detected, roughly 80% appear once; the ten largest clones hold around 4.3%. The sample taken for sequencing was PBMCs or T cells enriched from blood (not recorded which). Source of these receptors: a woman between 45 and 60 years old who had recovered from COVID-19.

This clone turned up a few times. V gene TRBV7-4 combines with J gene TRBJ2-2; TRBD2 agrees at 8 bases. The germline V gene has CDR1 SGHVT and CDR2 SQSDAQ. V was clipped by 7 bases and J by 6 bases; unmatched bases: 19. CDR3 length: 18 amino acids. The CDR3 DNA reads as TGTGCCAGCATCGATCCCAGGGGTGGAGCGGGGGACGCCGGGGAGCTGTTTTTT. Translation gives CASIDPRGGAGDAGELFF. Variable domain in full (rest from reference TRBV7-4 and TRBJ2-2): GAGVSQSPRYKVAKRGRDVALRCDSISGHVTLYWYRQTLGQGSEVLTYSQSDAQRDKSGRPSGRFSAERPERSVSTLKIQRTEQGDSAVYLCASIDPRGGAGDAGELFFGEGSRLTVL.

The chain employs TRBV3-1 (or the pseudogene TRBV3-2) and TRBJ2-2, with D maybe TRBD2 (6 bases). V gave up 3 bases and J gave up 0 bases, with 17 bases separating them. This CDR3 has 18 amino acids. CDR1 is LGHDT and CDR2 is YNNKEL in the germline V gene (reference sequence). This chain's CDR3 is CASSHLKVWDSNTGELFF. In DNA, the CDR3 is TGTGCCAGCAGCCATCTTAAGGTCTGGGACTCGAACACCGGGGAGCTGTTTTTT.

V usage is TRBV5-1 and J usage is TRBJ2-3; 7 bases are a match to TRBD1. V lost 4 bases and J lost 2; bases outside the gene matches: 7. This CDR3 has 15 amino acids. CDR1 and CDR2 from the germline V gene are SGHRS and YFSETQ. CDR3 amino acids: CASSRQGMNTDTQYF. CDR3 coding DNA: TGCGCCAGCAGCCGACAGGGTATGAACACAGATACGCAGTATTTT.

The chain recombines TRBV28 with TRBJ1-1, with 10 bases that match TRBD1. Trimming took 6 bases from V and 8 from J; bases not matched to a gene: 9. CDR3 size: 14 residues. Germline V gene lookup returns CDR1 MDHEN and CDR2 SYDVKM. The CDR3 DNA sequence: TGTGCCAGCAGGTTGGGACAGGGGTCAGCCGAAGCTTTCTTT. As protein: CASRLGQGSAEAFF.

This clone was observed a single time. Written as DNA, the CDR3 is TGTGCCAGCAGTTGGGGCAGCGTGAAGCAGTACGTC. Translated, it gives CASSWGSVKQYV. The chain joins TRBV2 to TRBJ2-7; D may be TRBD1 (5 bases). There are 12 residues in the CDR3. Trimming pared 5 bases from V and 8 bases from J, leaving 13 bases between. Germline CDR1 and CDR2: SNHLY and FYNNEI.